A single TCR beta chain is shown here with its context. There is no known antigen for this receptor. This entry comes from a study of CXCR3-negative and CXCR3-positive naive CD8 T cells (dated 2019 in TCRdb). Looking at the study overall: In total, some 130 million TRB reads were obtained, corresponding to roughly 1.5 +/- 0.3 million reads per library. The diversity and physicochemical repertoire analyses included more than nine donors pooled from two independent experiments. The TRBV-TRBJ cluster analysis covered naive subsets from about 5 donors and memory cells from 3 donors.

For every CD8+ T cell subset, approximately 330,000 cells were flow-sorted straight into RLT lysis buffer, and each subset was sorted in triplicate. Naive CD8+ T cells were defined stringently as CD45RO-CCR7+CD27+CD95- to exclude memory contaminants. Peripheral blood mononuclear cells were isolated from buffy coats using standard density gradient centrifugation. Naive CXCR3-negative and CXCR3-positive CD8+ T cells were flow-sorted using a FACSAria III. Total RNA was extracted from sorted cells with an RNeasy Mini Kit. Broader findings and caveats from the paper: Compared with CXCR3-negative naive cells, CXCR3-positive naive cells had TRB CDR3s with higher hydrophobicity (lower Kidera factor 4), lower energy, and higher strength and volume indices. Repertoire diversity was comparably high in both naive subsets but much lower in memory CD8+ T cells. Because CXCR3 expression was partially decreased after cryopreservation, freshly isolated PBMCs were used for most assays. Similar TRBV-TRBJ usage was shown by naive CXCR3-negative and CXCR3-positive cells from the same donor, whereas distinct patterns were shown by memory cells. Because surface CD5, which is linked to self-reactivity in mice, was comparable between the naive subsets, TCR interaction strength was also inferred from TRB CDR3 physicochemical properties.

Reading the germline V gene (reference sequence) gives CDR1 SGHNT and CDR2 YYREEE. The CDR3 has 17 amino acids, counting the end cysteine and phenylalanine. No DNA has been recorded. Sequencing was carried out with a NextSeq 550. The Human TCR Profiling Kit (MiLaboratory) was used to prepare UMI-labeled 5' RACE TRB cDNA libraries. cDNA synthesis used the entire amount of extracted RNA, and PCR amplification then used the entire amount of cDNA produced. The libraries were made side by side, with each library going through the same number of PCR cycles. On the study's bioinformatics: About 50,000 +/- 10,000 unique UMI-labeled TRB cDNA molecules per library were extracted with MIGEC and MiXCR, with at least two reads per UMI required. On average, approximately 40,000 +/- 10,000 functional in-frame TRB CDR3 nucleotide clonotypes lacking stop codons were found per library. Diversity metrics, including normalized Shannon-Wiener and Chao1, were computed in VDJtools after downsampling to 5000 UMI-labeled TRB molecules per sample. Clonotype-size-weighted physicochemical properties of the central five CDR3 residues (interaction energy, strength, volume and Kidera factor 4) were computed in VDJtools. The reads underwent TCRdb reprocessing, giving one record for each CDR3 protein sequence and no DNA. What appears here as the V and J calls and clone size reflects TCRdb's work, not the paper's. The table for this sample lists fewer than 80,000 distinct CDR3 sequences. The top ten hold around 4% of the sample.

This TCR came from a human donor in good health. Some clones in this sample may be carry-over from other donors' samples. Sample: naive CXCR3- CD8+ T cells from blood. In light of the paper, this sample's cell subset or site label describes: CD45RO-CCR7+CD27+CD95- naive CD8+ T cells lacking CXCR3 (TNR3-). The receptor chain draws on TRBV5-4 and TRBJ2-2; TCRdb reports TRBD1, a call that lacks DNA to check it against. The CDR3 is CASSTDWTGANTGELFF.